This TCR beta chain originates from a study of blood T cell repertoires in COVID-19. This CDR3 comprises 12 residues. The V and J ends lost 2 bases and 5 bases respectively, with 7 bases between them. Germline V gives CDR1 GTSNPN, CDR2 SVGIG (reference sequence). The protocol was immunoSEQ multiplex PCR, while the TCRdb copy is restricted to in-frame clones and leaves out a portion. Here the sample spans 180,000 or so clones, around 85% being singletons. The receptor's source is a man aged 60 to 75 with acute or convalescent COVID-19. Material for sequencing was peripheral blood. The rearrangement uses TRBV30 and TRBJ2-1, with D perhaps TRBD2 (5 bases). The chain's CDR3 is CAWSSGNNEQFF. The DNA for the CDR3 is TGTGCCTGGAGTTCGGGAAACAATGAGCAGTTCTTC.